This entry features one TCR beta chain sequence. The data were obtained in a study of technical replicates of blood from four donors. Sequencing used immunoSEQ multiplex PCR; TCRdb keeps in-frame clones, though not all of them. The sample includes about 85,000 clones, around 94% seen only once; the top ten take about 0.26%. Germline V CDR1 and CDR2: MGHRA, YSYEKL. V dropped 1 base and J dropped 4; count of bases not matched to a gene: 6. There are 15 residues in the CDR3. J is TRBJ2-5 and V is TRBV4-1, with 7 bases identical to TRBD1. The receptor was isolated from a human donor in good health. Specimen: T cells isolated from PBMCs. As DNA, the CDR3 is TGCGCCAGCAGCCAAGTCGGCAGGGGGACAGAGACCCAGTACTTC. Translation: CASSQVGRGTETQYF.